Given below is one T cell receptor (beta chain) in context. The data originate from a study of regulatory and conventional T cells in RAG deficiency. This table comes from immunoSEQ multiplex PCR, and its TCRdb copy is limited to in-frame clones, with some not included. Of roughly 35,000 clones in the sample, approximately 89% were seen once. Another study also made use of these data, one on regulatory T cells. This second report adds: Amplification used 52 TRBV primers and 13 TRBJ primers.

The sequenced sample was CD8+ T cells sorted from blood. The receptor was derived from a human donor in good health.

The CDR3, as DNA: TGCGCCAGCAGCTTGGCCTCGGGAGAGACCCAGTACTTC. It yields the protein CASSLASGETQYF. J is TRBJ2-5 and V is TRBV5-1; D is uncertain. This CDR3 has 13 amino acids. CDR1 is SGHRS and CDR2 is YFSETQ in the germline V gene. Trimming left V 0 bases short and J 4 bases short, with 7 bases between.